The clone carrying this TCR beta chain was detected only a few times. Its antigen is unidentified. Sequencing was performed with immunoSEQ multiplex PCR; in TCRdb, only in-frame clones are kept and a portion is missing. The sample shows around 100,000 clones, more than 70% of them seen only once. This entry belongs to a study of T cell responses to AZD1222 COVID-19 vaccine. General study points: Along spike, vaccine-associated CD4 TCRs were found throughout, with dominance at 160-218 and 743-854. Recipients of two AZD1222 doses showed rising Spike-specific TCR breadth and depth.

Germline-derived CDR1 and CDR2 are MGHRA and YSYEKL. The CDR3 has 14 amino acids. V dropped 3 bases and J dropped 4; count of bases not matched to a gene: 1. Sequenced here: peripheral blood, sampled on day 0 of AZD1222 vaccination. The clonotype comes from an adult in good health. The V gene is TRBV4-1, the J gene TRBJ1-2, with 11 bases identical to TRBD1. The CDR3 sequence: CASSHGTGGYGYTF. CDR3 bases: TGCGCCAGCAGCCATGGGACAGGGGGCTATGGCTACACCTTC.